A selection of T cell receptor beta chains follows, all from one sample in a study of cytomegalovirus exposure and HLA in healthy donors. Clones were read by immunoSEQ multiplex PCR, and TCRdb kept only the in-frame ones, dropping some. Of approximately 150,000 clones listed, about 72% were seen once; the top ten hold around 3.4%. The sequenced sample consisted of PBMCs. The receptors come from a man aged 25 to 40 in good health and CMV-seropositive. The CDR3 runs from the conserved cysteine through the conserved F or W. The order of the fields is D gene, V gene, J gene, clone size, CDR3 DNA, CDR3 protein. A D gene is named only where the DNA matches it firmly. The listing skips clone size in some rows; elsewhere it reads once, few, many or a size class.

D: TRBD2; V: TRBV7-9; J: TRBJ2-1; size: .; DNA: TGTGCCAGCAGGACTAGCGGGAGCAATGAGCAGTTCTTC; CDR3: CASRTSGSNEQFF
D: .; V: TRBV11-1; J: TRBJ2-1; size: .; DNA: TGTGCCAGCAGCTTAGTCAGGGCTAGCTCCTACAATGAGCAGTTCTTC; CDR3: CASSLVRASSYNEQFF
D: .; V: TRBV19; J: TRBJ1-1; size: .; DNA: TGTGCCAGTAGTATGGCGTGGGGGGACACTGAAGCTTTCTTT; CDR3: CASSMAWGDTEAFF
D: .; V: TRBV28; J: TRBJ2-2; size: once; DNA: TGTGCCAGCAGGCCGTGGCAGGTGAACACCGGGGAGCTGTTTTTT; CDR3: CASRPWQVNTGELFF
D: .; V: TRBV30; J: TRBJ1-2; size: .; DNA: TGTGCCTGGAGCGCCATCGGGACAAACTATGGCTACACCTTC; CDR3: CAWSAIGTNYGYTF
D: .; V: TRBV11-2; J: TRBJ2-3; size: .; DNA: TGTGCCAGCAGCTCCACAGGGTTTTACGCAGATACGCAGTATTTT; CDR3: CASSSTGFYADTQYF
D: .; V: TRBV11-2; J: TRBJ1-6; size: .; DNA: TGTGCCAGCAGCGCGGAAAGGAATTCACCCCTCCACTTT; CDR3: CASSAERNSPLHF
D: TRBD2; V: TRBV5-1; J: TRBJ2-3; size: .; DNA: TGCGCCAGCAGCTTCGGCGGGGGGTCAGATACGCAGTATTTT; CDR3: CASSFGGGSDTQYF
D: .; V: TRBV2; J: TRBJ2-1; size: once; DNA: TGTGCCAGCAGTGAAGCGGGGCCCTACAATGAGCAGTTCTTC; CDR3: CASSEAGPYNEQFF
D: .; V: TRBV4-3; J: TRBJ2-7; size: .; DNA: TGCGCCAGCAGCCAAGAAGCCGAGGGACATACCGAGCAGTACTTC; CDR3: CASSQEAEGHTEQYF
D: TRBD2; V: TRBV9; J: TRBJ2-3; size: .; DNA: TGTGCCAGCAGCGCCAGCTCTAGCGGGGGGTTTGATACGCAGTATTTT; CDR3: CASSASSSGGFDTQYF
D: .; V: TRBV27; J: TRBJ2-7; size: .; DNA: TGTGCCAGCAGTGCTGGGACAACCTACGAGCAGTACTTC; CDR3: CASSAGTTYEQYF